Each of the 15 T cell receptor beta chains below was sequenced from the same sample in a study of blood T cell repertoires in COVID-19. Sequenced by immunoSEQ multiplex PCR; TCRdb stores in-frame clones only, minus some. The repertoire has approximately 140,000 clones, around 89% of them found once; the top ten carry roughly an eighth. Sequencing used peripheral blood. The receptor set was obtained from a man aged 18 to 29 with COVID-19, enrolled during active disease.

The chain is built from TRBV6-4 and TRBJ2-2; 7 bases are a match to TRBD1. This CDR3 has 14 residues. CDR1 is MRHNA, CDR2 SNTAGT, per germline. J lost 3 bases, V lost 5 bases, and 3 bases had no gene match. As DNA, the CDR3 is TGTGCCAGCAGTACTGACAGGGACACCGGGGAGCTGTTTTTT. It yields the protein CASSTDRDTGELFF.

The rearrangement joins TRBV9 to TRBJ2-1; possible D gene TRBD2, 6 bases. CDR3 size: 12 residues. CDR1 SGDLS and CDR2 YYNGEE come from the germline V gene. V dropped 7 bases and J dropped 7 bases, with 12 bases sitting between them. This CDR3 is CASGGIGNEQFF. The CDR3, as DNA: TGTGCCAGCGGAGGGATTGGGAATGAGCAGTTCTTC. The whole variable domain, filled in from reference TRBV9 and TRBJ2-1, reads DSGVTQTPKHLITATGQRVTLRCSPRSGDLSVYWYQQSLDQGLQFLIQYYNGEERAKGNILERFSAQQFPDLHSELNLSSLELGDSALYFCASGGIGNEQFFGPGTRLTVL.

This clone came up a few times. The chain employs TRBV19 and TRBJ1-5, with D possibly TRBD1 on 6 matching bases. V lost 3 bases to trimming and J lost 7 bases, with 13 bases between them. The V gene's germline CDR1 is LNHDA and CDR2 SQIVND (reference sequence). CDR3 length equals 14 residues. As DNA, the CDR3 is TGTGCCAGTAGTATGGCCCCAGGGGAGCAGCCCCAGCATTTT. This codes for CASSMAPGEQPQHF. The full variable domain, with the rest looked up from reference TRBV19 and TRBJ1-5, is DGGITQSPKYLFRKEGQNVTLSCEQNLNHDAMYWYRQDPGQGLRLIYYSQIVNDFQKGDIAEGYSVSREKKESFPLTVTSAQKNPTAFYLCASSMAPGEQPQHFGDGTRLSIL.

The chain is built from TRBV30 and TRBJ2-4; 7 bases line up with TRBD2. Germline V gene lookup returns CDR1 GTSNPN and CDR2 SVGIG (reference sequence). The trim removed 2 bases at V and 7 bases at J, leaving 8 bases unmatched. CDR3 length: 14 amino acids. CDR3 protein: CAWSNWGRENIQYF. As DNA, the CDR3 is TGTGCCTGGAGTAATTGGGGGAGGGAGAACATTCAGTACTTC. The variable domain in full, completed from reference TRBV30 and TRBJ2-4, reads SQTIHQWPATLVQPVGSPLSLECTVEGTSNPNLYWYRQAAGRGLQLLFYSVGIGQISSEVPQNLSASRPQDRQFILSSKKLLLSDSGFYLCAWSNWGRENIQYFGAGTRLSVL.

The V gene is TRBV19, the J gene TRBJ2-2; tentative D call: TRBD2 (6 bases). V was cut by 6 bases and J by 6 bases, with 11 bases left in between. This CDR3 comprises 13 residues. CDR1 and CDR2 (germline): LNHDA, SQIVND (reference sequence). The CDR3 region has the DNA TGTGCCAGTAGGGTGGAGGGTGCCGGGGAGCTGTTTTTT. Its protein product is CASRVEGAGELFF.

This chain joins TRBV24-1 and TRBJ1-3, with 9 positions matching TRBD1. V lost 8 bases to trimming and J lost 5 bases; unmatched junction nucleotides: 12. This CDR3 spans 16 amino acids. Germline values: CDR1 KGHDR, CDR2 SFDVKD. CDR3 in amino acids: CATTPRDRDLRNTIYF. DNA of the CDR3: TGTGCCACCACCCCTCGGGACAGGGACCTAAGAAACACCATATATTTT.

J is TRBJ2-6 and V is TRBV6-4; D might be TRBD2 (5 bases). Germline CDR1 is MRHNA and CDR2 is SNTAGT. CDR3 size: 15 residues. V was shortened by 0 bases and J by 2 bases, with 5 bases between the two germline ends. The CDR3 region is CASSDSRAGANVLTF. For the CDR3, the DNA is TGTGCCAGCAGTGACTCGAGGGCTGGGGCCAACGTCCTGACTTTC.

The chain recombines TRBV27 with TRBJ2-3; D is unclear. Germline V gives CDR1 MNHEY, CDR2 SMNVEV (reference sequence). Trimming removed 5 bases at V and 6 bases at J, with 15 bases between. This CDR3 region has 14 residues. The CDR3 here is CASSLTPSADTQYF. CDR3 nucleotide sequence: TGTGCCAGCAGTCTAACCCCGTCAGCGGATACGCAGTATTTT.

The CDR3 coding sequence is TGTGCCAGTAGTATTAGCTTACTTACGATACAGGGAAATACCGGGGAGCTGTTTTTT. As protein: CASSISLLTIQGNTGELFF. The chain links TRBV19 to TRBJ2-2; maybe TRBD1 (6 bases). Germline values: CDR1 LNHDA, CDR2 SQIVND (reference sequence). This CDR3 spans 19 amino acids. The V end was cut by 3 bases, the J end by 5 bases, with 25 bases between.

The chain is built from TRBV19 and TRBJ2-1; TRBD1 matches 7 bases. The CDR3 length is 16 residues. After removal of 3 bases from V and 0 bases from J, the junction contained 5 bases not matched to a gene. In germline, CDR1 is LNHDA, CDR2 SQIVND (reference sequence). The CDR3 reads CASSMRGRSSYNEQFF. DNA for the CDR3: TGTGCCAGTAGTATGAGGGGGCGGAGCTCCTACAATGAGCAGTTCTTC.

V and J are TRBV11-2 and TRBJ2-6, with 10 bases lining up with TRBD1. Germline-derived CDR1 and CDR2 are SGHAT and FQNNGV. V lost 5 bases, J lost 4 bases, and 11 bases stayed unmatched. The CDR3 runs to 18 residues. The CDR3 DNA reads as TGTGCCAGCAGCCCGGTCCGAGACAGGGGGCCCGGGGCCAACGTCCTGACTTTC. It encodes CASSPVRDRGPGANVLTF.

The chain couples TRBV28 to TRBJ2-1; 8 nucleotides align to TRBD2. This CDR3 has 14 amino acids. Trimming at V came to 5 bases and at J to 7 bases, leaving 7 bases not matched to a gene. Germline loops: CDR1 MDHEN, CDR2 SYDVKM. For the CDR3, the DNA is TGTGCCAGCAGTCCCGGGACTAGTTGGAATGAGCAGTTCTTC. This gives the protein CASSPGTSWNEQFF.

A note on this clone: The germline gene is not matched at one end of the junction; a read error may be the cause. This sequence joins TRBV9 and TRBJ2-3; 8 positions agree with TRBD2. Germline assignment: CDR1 SGDLS and CDR2 YYNGEE. This CDR3 region has 16 residues. The CDR3 spells CASSLSQREPTYTQYF. CDR3 nucleotide sequence: TGTGCCAGCAGCCTTAGCCAGCGGGAGCCCACATATACGCAGTATTTT. Using reference TRBV9 and TRBJ2-3 for the parts outside the CDR3, the full variable domain is DSGVTQTPKHLITATGQRVTLRCSPRSGDLSVYWYQQSLDQGLQFLIQYYNGEERAKGNILERFSAQQFPDLHSELNLSSLELGDSALYFCASSLSQREPTYTQYFGPGTRLTVL.

V gene TRBV3-1 (or the pseudogene TRBV3-2) combines with J gene TRBJ1-5; D is perhaps TRBD1 (5 bases). The CDR3 extends over 14 amino acids. V was clipped by 1 base and J by 6 bases, with 10 bases between them. The V gene's germline CDR1 is LGHDT and CDR2 YNNKEL (reference sequence). The CDR3 region has the DNA TGTGCCAGCAGCCAAGGCAGGGTGGCTCAGCCCCAGCATTTT. This gives the protein CASSQGRVAQPQHF.

J is TRBJ1-2 and V is TRBV27; 11 nucleotides agree with TRBD1. CDR1 and CDR2 (germline): MNHEY, SMNVEV (reference sequence). This CDR3 has 14 amino acids. Germline trimming cut 3 bases from V and 7 bases from J; bases unmatched to any gene: 4. Written as DNA, the CDR3 is TGTGCCAGCAGTTTGGGACAGGGGGTGGGTGGCTACACCTTC. As protein: CASSLGQGVGGYTF.